Here is one T cell receptor (beta chain) with its context. The data derive from a study of blood T cell repertoires in COVID-19. About the research overall: COVID-19 samples, acute and convalescent, were from the United States, Italy and Spain. PBMCs, B-cell-depleted T cells, or T cells provided the cDNA or gDNA that made up the material.

Authors' analysis steps: Reference gene primer amplification gave estimated nucleated cell counts. Clones were sequenced by immunoSEQ multiplex PCR, and TCRdb holds only the in-frame ones, with some missing. D and trimming were read from the DNA, whereas the V and J calls and clone size are those reported in that table. The table lists fewer than 50,000 clones, over 70% of them singletons. CDR3 size: 14 residues. Germline CDR1 is MGHRA and CDR2 is YSYEKL. Unmatched junction bases numbered 1, after V lost 4 bases and J lost 0 bases. The clonotype comes from a human donor in a cohort sampled during active COVID-19. Sequenced input: peripheral blood. The chain has TRBV4-1 and TRBJ2-3; the match to TRBD2 covers 7 bases. The CDR3 spells CASSPRESTDTQYF. The CDR3 DNA reads as TGCGCCAGCAGCCCGCGGGAGAGCACAGATACGCAGTATTTT.